Below, one T cell receptor (beta chain) is given with its context. This clone was observed a handful of times. What this receptor recognizes is not known. Within one base of it there is no much larger clone, and no base qualities were kept. This specimen comes from a study of cytomegalovirus exposure and HLA in healthy donors (dated by TCRdb to about 2017). Some background on the complete study: In an earlier analysis of fewer than 750 of the donors, 250 to 300 Gb of sequence data and some 120 million unique TCR beta sequences from about 190 million T cells were reported. Among the roughly 390 genotyped donors, approximately 76% belonged to the genetic ancestry cluster associated with self-reported Caucasian donors. All discovery cohort repertoires had been generated on a single sequencing platform. Roughly 5 DR-DQ haplotypes were treated as single units for association and clustering because of strong linkage in the cohort. An early release that covered some 640 HLA-typed donors contained approximately 300 gigabases of sequencing data and 75 million to 100 million unique TCR sequences. A later genetic analysis took genome-wide SNP genotypes for 398 of the 666 donors and used that subset as a discovery cohort. Typing coverage varied by locus: roughly 629-630 donors for A, B, C, DRB1 and DQB1; approximately 520 for DQA1; more than 600 for DPA1; approximately 490 for DPB1. The study was designed to test whether signatures of past pathogen exposure could be identified by cataloging public T cell receptors. In the later analysis, no new phenotypic data were used to find candidate immune exposures; instead, reliance was placed on TCR beta sequences and their occurrence across donors. Class I and class II HLA loci were covered by the typing at four-digit resolution. Using immunosequencing, the study profiled T cell repertoires from 666 subjects and related those repertoires to cytomegalovirus serostatus. Along with the roughly 610-subject first cohort, a separate validation cohort of roughly 110 different subjects was used. On average, roughly 200,000 unique TCR beta nucleotide sequences were sequenced per donor among 350 to 400 genotyped donors of the cohort, with roughly a sixth of those sequences being non-productive. To predict cytomegalovirus infection status, the study brought together high-throughput TCR immunosequencing, statistical association of individual TCRs with disease status, and machine learning. Donor age, sex, ethnicity and CMV serostatus were compiled together with the repertoire data. To decide whether each TCR beta V gene segment behaved as functional or pseudogenic, an earlier analysis of approximately 620 of the donors relied on high-throughput TCR beta sequencing. In a later analysis, previously published TCR beta repertoires from some 640 donors were re-analyzed and high-resolution HLA genotyping was added so that TCR occurrence patterns could be studied.

The method was the immunoSEQ multiplex PCR assay. For the multiplex PCR, a mixture combining 60 forward primers for TCR Vbeta segments and 13 reverse primers for TCR Jbeta segments was used. The CDR3 region of rearranged TCR beta genes was amplified from genomic DNA by a multiplex PCR assay. The amplified TCR beta libraries were sequenced on the Illumina HiSeq System as 87-base-pair reads. The authors processed their data as follows. In a later analysis, tens of millions of unique TCR beta chains were counted across the 690 or so repertoires, and roughly 11 million of these chains were shared by at least two donors. Raw reads were error-corrected and collapsed into unique sequences by a nearest-neighbor algorithm in which closely related sequences were merged to remove PCR and sequencing errors. Alignment of CDR3 sequences to IMGT reference sequences was used to assign V, D and J gene segments. Each retained sequence needed at least a six-nucleotide match to both a V gene segment and a J gene segment. A rearrangement counted as productive if the CDR3 had no stop codons and remained in frame with V and J, and every other rearrangement counted as non-productive. CDR3 was defined according to IMGT convention as the region running from the second conserved V-encoded cysteine to the conserved J-encoded phenylalanine. In an earlier analysis of more than 550 of the donors, sequences lacking an unambiguous match to a single V gene segment were excluded. An earlier analysis of fewer than 650 of the donors classified V segments as functional when productive rearrangements were above 56.7% and as segregating when the standard deviation between donors was above 5%. A statistical classification framework was built to diagnose cytomegalovirus status from the catalog of TCR beta chain sequences. In a later analysis, TCR nucleotide sequences were compared against IMGT/GENE-DB human TR gene sequences so that V and J genes could be assigned. Using the TCRdist pipeline, a later analysis assigned CDR3 sequences along with most-parsimonious VDJ recombination scenarios. In a later analysis, each TCR beta chain was defined by its CDR3 amino acid sequence together with its V-gene family, and reads without a unique V-gene family were excluded. A later analysis removed 450 to 600 highly shared, low-generation-probability nucleotide sequences to deal with suspected cross-contamination and a sequencing artifact. For each public chain, a later analysis derived a clonal expansion index from normalized ranks of inferred template counts within each repertoire. Generation probabilities in a later analysis came from a VDJ recombination model fitted to out-of-frame rearrangements, and those results were checked against IGoR. A later analysis scored TCR-TCR, TCR-HLA and TCR-CMV co-occurrence with hypergeometric tests, applying a repertoire-size bias correction to TCR pairs. To estimate false discovery rates, a later analysis permuted the HLA or CMV assignments 20 times. In a later analysis, co-occurring TCRs were grouped using DBSCAN, with TCRdist sequence similarity added in when clustering inside HLA-allele-positive subsets. Co-occurrence clustering excluded repertoires with fewer than 30,000 or more than 120,000 public chains, plus five with anomalous nucleotide sharing. TCRdb mirrors the immuneACCESS table, restricted to in-frame sequences. Some clones are absent from its copies; in checked studies, under half trace to an unresolved V gene, and the reason for the others is unknown. D and trimming come from the DNA, and the V and J calls and clone size come from that table. The sample has around 150,000 clones on record, around 85% of them singletons. 4.1% of the sample goes to the ten largest clones.

The paper's findings and limits, for the study overall: A further reported finding was that TCR beta sequences accurately predicted the HLA-A and HLA-B alleles for most subjects in the first cohort. A later genetic analysis associated a missense DCLRE1C variant with V-gene and J-gene trimming of TCR beta chains, and an independent cohort replicated the association. A later analysis found that HLA-associated TCR beta chains were more clonally expanded and had lower generation probabilities than equally common non-associated chains. The classifier was reported to diagnose cytomegalovirus status with high specificity and sensitivity in both the original cohort and the validation cohort. According to a later analysis, most CMV-associated TCR beta chains appeared to be HLA-restricted, and the HLA associations seemed to be driven largely by CMV exposure. For the cohort, immune exposure information was limited to CMV serostatus. A cluster of highly shared sequence variants was judged likely to be a technical artifact of the sequencing pipeline. This cohort had only TCR beta chains sequenced, and the lack of alpha or paired-chain data limited which features could be detected. A few of the identified cytomegalovirus-associated TCR beta chains were confirmed in vitro to be specific for cytomegalovirus antigens. In a later analysis, over 15,000 TCR beta sequences were associated with specific HLA alleles at a false discovery rate of 0.05. The authors suggested that the approach could potentially be extended to other disease states and immunological phenotypes. The presence/absence analyses assumed that sequencing depth was roughly uniform across donors, and that assumption may not be true. In a later analysis, several top co-occurrence clusters were reported to appear linked to parvovirus B19, influenza, CMV and Epstein-Barr virus. Linkage disequilibrium might explain the correlated functional status among segregating V segments, but an unknown experimental factor could not be ruled out. Assigning TCR associations to individual alleles was difficult when HLA alleles, especially DR and DQ, strongly co-occurred. A total of 150 or so TCR beta chains were listed by the study as associated with cytomegalovirus. Because counts were too low, 15 to 20 rarely observed V segments, including chromosome 9 orphons, were excluded from the earlier analysis of several hundred of the donors. A later analysis found that TCR association rates varied across HLA loci, with DRB1 alleles showing the most associated TCRs and HLA-C alleles the fewest. HLA typing was unavailable for some donors at each locus, so association tests used only the typed subset. In an earlier analysis of around 600 of the donors, most TCR beta V segments were observed in productive rearrangements about 90% or about 30% of the time, broadly matching IMGT annotations. Most TCR sequences were observed very rarely across donors, whereas some public TCRs were present in many individuals. According to a later genetic analysis, donors in an Asian-associated ancestry cluster had fewer N-insertions in productive TCRs than the approximately 700-donor mean. Some IMGT-functional V segments, including TRBV6-2 and TRBV6-3, could not be told apart with the 87-base-pair reads, so those segments were excluded.

Including the terminal cysteine and phenylalanine, the CDR3 comprises 15 residues. Only CDR3 DNA is held: 45 bases, read in frame from base 1. Sequences LNHDA (CDR1) and SQIVND (CDR2) are obtained from the germline V gene (reference sequence). V trim: 6 bases; J trim: 5 bases; unmatched bases: 6. The cohort comprised around 690 healthy bone marrow donors. Cohort members were all nominally healthy when sampled, although unrecorded immune exposures were likely present. The donor tested CMV seropositive, placing the donor among the 310 or so seropositive members of the cohort. A peripheral blood sample was provided by each donor, and peripheral blood mononuclear cells were used for TCR beta sequencing. Genomic DNA was extracted from the blood cell samples with the Qiagen DNeasy Blood Extraction Kit.

The rearrangement combines TRBV19 with TRBJ2-1; 11 middle bases align to TRBD2. Material for sequencing was PBMCs. This clonotype was obtained from a man aged 40-50 years in good health and CMV-seropositive. The CDR3 in this case is CASRGGTSGNNEQFF. The nucleotide sequence reads as follows: TGTGCCAGTAGAGGGGGGACTAGCGGCAACAATGAGCAGTTCTTC.